The rows below give T cell receptor beta chains drawn from one sample of a study. TCRdb independently ran MiXCR on the 5' RACE reads; one entry per CDR3 protein. Found here are 60,000 to 65,000 distinct CDR3 sequences, around a fifth of them singletons; the top ten hold 2.5% to 3.5%. What was sequenced was memory CD4+ T cells sorted from a lymph node. These receptors were collected from a female donor with breast cancer. Both conserved end residues are part of each CDR3. A D gene is named only where the DNA matches it firmly. Clone size is stated in some rows and not others, as once, few, many or a class when expanded.

CDR3 protein | CDR3 DNA | V gene | clone size | D gene | J gene
CSAVGDANYEQYF | TGCAGTGCAGTGGGGGACGCGAACTACGAGCAGTACTTC | TRBV20-1 | once | NA | TRBJ2-7
CASSYVGDKAFF | TGTGCCAGCAGTTACGTGGGAGATAAAGCTTTCTTT | TRBV6-5 | NA | NA | TRBJ1-1
CSASSGRGIGEQYF | TGCAGTGCTAGTTCGGGCAGGGGGATAGGCGAGCAGTACTTC | TRBV20-1 | NA | TRBD1 | TRBJ2-7
CASGTVNQPQHF | TGTGCCAGCGGGACAGTCAATCAGCCCCAGCATTTT | TRBV6-2/TRBV6-3 | many | TRBD1 | TRBJ1-5
CASSSSVGHVAFF | TGTGCCAGCAGCTCATCGGTGGGGCATGTAGCTTTCTTT | TRBV7-2 | NA | NA | TRBJ1-1
CASSRPRTGSYEQYF | TGTGCCAGCAGCAGACCCCGAACAGGGTCCTACGAGCAGTACTTC | TRBV6-5 | many | NA | TRBJ2-7
CASSPRQGNQPQHF | TGTGCCAGCAGCCCAAGACAGGGCAATCAGCCCCAGCATTTT | TRBV12-3/TRBV12-4 | once | NA | TRBJ1-5
CASSYTRTAQGDMNTEAFF | TGTGCCAGCAGTTACACCCGGACAGCCCAGGGGGATATGAACACTGAAGCTTTCTTT | TRBV6-2/TRBV6-3 | many | TRBD1 | TRBJ1-1
CASSHRQGGLQPQHF | TGCGCCAGCAGCCACAGACAGGGCGGTTTGCAGCCCCAGCATTTT | TRBV4-1 | few | TRBD1 | TRBJ1-5
CSARVRGPAGVGDEQFF | TGCAGTGCTAGGGTCAGGGGACCGGCGGGAGTCGGCGATGAGCAGTTCTTC | TRBV20-1 | few | NA | TRBJ2-1
CASSHGDSYGYTF | TGTGCCAGCAGCCACGGGGACAGCTATGGCTACACCTTC | TRBV3-1 | medium-sized | TRBD1 | TRBJ1-2
CASGTGGDEKLFF | TGCGCCAGTGGGACAGGGGGAGATGAAAAACTGTTTTTT | TRBV5-1 | few | TRBD1 | TRBJ1-4
CASSANKARDSTSLLTYEQYF | TGTGCCAGCAGCGCAAACAAGGCGAGGGACTCCACAAGTCTTTTAACCTACGAGCAGTACTTC | TRBV11-2 | few | NA | TRBJ2-7
CASSLTSTPNSGANVLTF | TGTGCCAGCAGCTTAACGTCCACACCTAACTCTGGGGCCAACGTCCTGACTTTC | TRBV7-3 | NA | NA | TRBJ2-6
CSAELAGRSTDTQYF | TGCAGTGCTGAACTAGCGGGCCGGAGCACAGATACGCAGTATTTT | TRBV20-1 | many | TRBD2 | TRBJ2-3
CSARKAGTENSPLHF | TGCAGTGCTCGCAAGGCCGGGACAGAGAATTCACCCCTCCACTTT | TRBV20-1 | many | TRBD1 | TRBJ1-6
CSASPQGAFGYTF | TGCAGTGCTAGCCCCCAGGGGGCGTTCGGCTACACCTTC | TRBV20-1 | few | TRBD1 | TRBJ1-2
CASSRREGGGNEQFF | TGTGCCAGCAGCAGACGGGAGGGGGGGGGGAATGAGCAGTTCTTC | TRBV5-6 | NA | TRBD2 | TRBJ2-1
CSGRDMGMRGYTF | TGCAGTGGGAGGGACATGGGTATGCGCGGCTACACCTTC | TRBV20-1 | NA | NA | TRBJ1-2
CASSQAFGTAGNTIYF | TGCGCCAGCAGCCAAGCCTTTGGGACGGCTGGAAACACCATATATTTT | TRBV4-3 | few | NA | TRBJ1-3
CASKDFTGAYNEQFF | TGCGCCAGCAAGGACTTCACAGGTGCCTACAATGAGCAGTTCTTC | TRBV5-1 | NA | NA | TRBJ2-1
CASSSWRIGGTTYEQYF | TGTGCCAGCAGCTCCTGGCGGATCGGAGGTACTACCTACGAGCAGTACTTC | TRBV7-8 | NA | NA | TRBJ2-7
CASSQQGVSGNTIYF | TGTGCCAGCAGCCAACAGGGCGTCTCTGGAAACACCATATATTTT | TRBV27 | NA | NA | TRBJ1-3
CSAIPAAGRRVVQYF | TGCAGTGCTATCCCAGCGGCGGGCCGACGAGTGGTGCAGTACTTC | TRBV20-1 | few | NA | TRBJ2-7
CSARRQGTGELFF | TGCAGTGCCAGACGCCAGGGCACCGGGGAGCTGTTTTTT | TRBV20-1 | many | NA | TRBJ2-2
CASSGRQGDTIYF | TGCGCCAGCAGCGGAAGACAGGGGGACACCATATATTTT | TRBV5-1 | medium-sized | TRBD1 | TRBJ1-3
CASSSTSGSLGGNIQYF | TGTGCCAGCAGCTCGACTAGCGGGAGCCTCGGGGGAAACATTCAGTACTTC | TRBV7-2 | NA | TRBD2 | TRBJ2-4
CSASPSRSYEQYF | TGCAGTGCTAGCCCTAGCCGCTCCTACGAGCAGTACTTC | TRBV20-1 | few | NA | TRBJ2-7
CSARYRLAGREGTQYF | TGCAGTGCTAGATACCGACTAGCGGGACGGGAGGGGACCCAGTACTTC | TRBV20-1 | few | TRBD2 | TRBJ2-5
CASSRKEHQPQHF | TGTGCCAGCAGCCGAAAAGAGCATCAGCCCCAGCATTTT | TRBV3-1 | NA | NA | TRBJ1-5
CSARDLGGHYNEQFF | TGCAGTGCTAGAGATCTCGGGGGCCATTACAATGAGCAGTTCTTC | TRBV20-1 | many | NA | TRBJ2-1
CASGRGGVYHEQYF | TGTGCCAGCGGGAGGGGCGGCGTTTACCACGAGCAGTACTTC | TRBV5-6 | few | TRBD2 | TRBJ2-7
CSAHGGLGDIGNQPQHF | TGCAGTGCCCACGGGGGGCTGGGGGACATTGGCAATCAGCCCCAGCATTTT | TRBV20-1 | NA | NA | TRBJ1-5
CASSLGTTRDTQYF | TGTGCCAGCAGCTTAGGAACGACGAGAGATACGCAGTATTTT | TRBV7-3 | many | NA | TRBJ2-3
CASNSPGQNDEQFF | TGTGCCAGCAATTCCCCGGGACAAAACGATGAGCAGTTCTTC | TRBV6-6 | many | NA | TRBJ2-1
CASGRMTEAFF | TGTGCCTCAGGGAGAATGACTGAAGCTTTCTTT | TRBV6-2/TRBV6-3 | many | NA | TRBJ1-1